The 25 T cell receptor beta chains below all came from one sample that was sequenced in a study of control samples from healthy donors and cancer patients (dated by TCRdb to the early 2020s). Library preparation used the immunoSEQ multiplex PCR assay. Sourced from immuneACCESS, this table was stored by TCRdb with only in-frame sequences that have V and J called. A share of the clones is absent; for the studies checked, an unresolved V gene accounts for under half, and the remainder has no known explanation. The sample table holds tens of thousands of clones, of which roughly nine tenths were seen once. 0.7% to 0.85% of the sample is in the top ten clones. The sequencing input was PBMCs. These receptors originate from a man in his thirties or forties with colorectal cancer.

The V and J genes are TRBV30 and TRBJ1-6, with 8 bases fitting TRBD1. The CDR3 has 12 residues. The V and J ends lost 5 bases and 9 bases, in that order; junction bases with no gene match: 3. CDR1 and CDR2 (germline): GTSNPN, SVGIG (reference sequence). In DNA, the CDR3 is TGTGCCTGGGGAACAGGGGGTTCACCCCTCCACTTT. It encodes CAWGTGGSPLHF.

In its sample, this clone was seen once. V gene TRBV29-1 combines with J gene TRBJ2-5, with 7 bases matching TRBD1. Per the germline V gene, CDR1 is SQVTM and CDR2 is ANQGSEA. This CDR3 is built from 14 residues. V shed 5 bases, J shed 2 bases, and the junction held 8 bases outside the gene matches. DNA of the CDR3: TGCAGCGTTACTAACTCGGGACAGCAAGAGACCCAGTACTTC. It is translated as CSVTNSGQQETQYF.

The chain recombines TRBV4-1 with TRBJ2-3, with unresolved D. CDR1 and CDR2 (germline): MGHRA, YSYEKL. This CDR3 has 12 amino acids. Trimming stripped 8 bases from V and 2 bases from J, with 8 bases between. The CDR3 DNA reads TGCGCCAGCGGGCCTCACACAGATACGCAGTATTTT. Amino acids: CASGPHTDTQYF.

V and J are TRBV7-2 and TRBJ2-2, with D tentatively TRBD2 (5 bases). V lost 5 bases and J lost 7, with 11 bases in between. In germline, CDR1 is SGHTA, CDR2 FQGNSA. The CDR3 runs to 13 residues. CDR3 in amino acids: CASSPPGSGELFF. The CDR3 region has the DNA TGTGCCAGCAGCCCCCCGGGGAGCGGGGAGCTGTTTTTT.

The chain couples TRBV6-2 or TRBV6-3 to TRBJ1-5; 8 positions agree with TRBD1. V dropped 2 bases and J dropped 7; count of bases not matched to a gene: 4. This CDR3 region has 14 residues. Germline V CDR1 and CDR2: MNHEY, SVGEGT. The CDR3 sequence is CASSYTGGSQPQHF. The CDR3 DNA is TGTGCCAGCAGTTACACAGGGGGTAGCCAGCCCCAGCATTTT.

V and J are TRBV14 and TRBJ1-1; D not resolved. The CDR3 is 14 amino acids. Germline lookup yields CDR1 SGHDN and CDR2 FVKESK. Deletions cut 3 bases from V and 6 bases from J, with 14 bases between. The CDR3 loop reads CASSHPMAGPEAFF. The CDR3 DNA reads TGTGCCAGCAGCCACCCGATGGCGGGTCCTGAAGCTTTCTTT.

The chain recombines TRBV28 with TRBJ1-5, with 7 bases aligning to TRBD1. CDR1 MDHEN and CDR2 SYDVKM come from the germline V gene. Unmatched junction bases numbered 9, after V lost 6 bases and J lost 7 bases. There are 14 residues in the CDR3. The CDR3 nucleotides are TGTGCCAGCAGAATGGGACAGACAAGCCAGCCCCAGCATTTT. Translating it yields CASRMGQTSQPQHF.

The rearrangement links TRBV2 to TRBJ1-3; D not resolved. Germline values: CDR1 SNHLY, CDR2 FYNNEI. With 1 base removed from V and 4 bases from J, the gap between germline ends came to 5 bases. The CDR3 runs 13 residues. The CDR3 spells CASSEDWGNTIYF. In nucleotides, the CDR3 is TGTGCCAGCAGTGAAGATTGGGGAAACACCATATATTTT.

CDR3 region: CASSTIGGRDTQYF. For the CDR3, the DNA is TGCGCCAGCAGCACCATCGGGGGGCGGGATACGCAGTATTTT. The chain employs TRBV4-1 and TRBJ2-3; TRBD2 might be the D (7 bases). CDR1 and CDR2 from the germline V gene are MGHRA and YSYEKL. The CDR3 consists of 14 residues. V was trimmed by 5 bases and J by 6 bases, leaving 15 bases between them.

The chain recombines TRBV24-1 with TRBJ2-1; no firm D call. V was shortened by 10 bases and J by 0 bases, with 9 bases between the two germline ends. Per germline, CDR1 KGHDR and CDR2 SFDVKD. The CDR3 extends over 13 amino acids. The CDR3 spells CATSHSSYNEQFF. The CDR3 nucleotides are TGTGCCACTTCCCATAGCTCCTACAATGAGCAGTTCTTC.

This chain uses TRBV4-2 with TRBJ1-4; D not certain. V was trimmed by 0 bases and J by 7 bases, leaving 6 bases between them. Germline loops: CDR1 LGHNA, CDR2 YNFKEQ. The CDR3 consists of 13 residues. The CDR3 bases are TGTGCCAGCAGCCAAGATTGGGGTGAAAAACTGTTTTTT. This sequence encodes CASSQDWGEKLFF.

The gene calls are TRBV5-5 and TRBJ2-2; the D gene is possibly TRBD2 (5 bases). CDR1 SGHKS and CDR2 YYEKEE come from the germline V gene (reference sequence). The CDR3 extends over 15 amino acids. Trimming stripped 1 base from V and 3 bases from J, with 10 bases between. CDR3 region: CASSLSAAYTGELFF. The CDR3 nucleotides read TGTGCCAGCAGCTTGTCAGCGGCCTACACCGGGGAGCTGTTTTTT.

The chain has TRBV10-2 and TRBJ1-2; 9 nucleotides agree with TRBD1. With 4 bases clipped from V and 7 bases from J, the junction kept 4 bases outside the gene matches. Germline CDR1 and CDR2: WSHSY and SAAADI. The CDR3 totals 13 residues. Here the CDR3 DNA reads TGCGCCAGCAGTGCGGGACAGGGAGTTGGCTACACCTTC. Translated: CASSAGQGVGYTF.

CDR3 in amino acids: CASSPSRDTQYF. Here the CDR3 DNA reads TGTGCCAGCAGTCCCTCGCGGGATACGCAGTATTTT. The chain employs TRBV12-3 or TRBV12-4 and TRBJ2-3; D is undetermined. V was cut by 5 bases and J by 6 bases, with 9 bases left in between. This CDR3 region has 12 residues.

The V call is TRBV4-3, the J call TRBJ2-5, with 7 bases identical to TRBD2. Germline V gene lookup returns CDR1 LGHNA and CDR2 YSLEER. V trimming: 4 bases; J trimming: 5 bases; junction bases outside the gene matches: 7. The CDR3 runs to 14 residues. The CDR3 DNA is TGCGCCAGCAGCCCGAAGGAGGGAGGGGAGACCCAGTACTTC. This encodes CASSPKEGGETQYF.

The CDR3 sequence is CASSLVAGNTGELFF. CDR3 coding DNA: TGTGCCAGCAGCTTAGTGGCGGGGAACACCGGGGAGCTGTTTTTT. This chain links TRBV7-6 with TRBJ2-2, with D possibly being TRBD2 (5 bases). Trimming stripped 1 base from V and 1 base from J, with 7 bases between. This CDR3 region has 15 residues. CDR1 is SGHVS and CDR2 is FNYEAQ in the germline V gene. Full variable domain (missing parts from reference TRBV7-6 and TRBJ2-2): GAGVSQSPRYKVTKRGQDVALRCDPISGHVSLYWYRQALGQGPEFLTYFNYEAQQDKSGLPNDRFSAERPEGSISTLTIQRTEQRDSAMYRCASSLVAGNTGELFFGEGSRLTVL.

The rearrangement uses TRBV28 and TRBJ2-1; 8 positions match TRBD1. V shed 4 bases, J shed 2 bases, and the junction held 4 bases outside the gene matches. The CDR3 is made up of 15 amino acids. Germline CDR1 is MDHEN and CDR2 is SYDVKM. The CDR3 region has the DNA TGTGCCAGCAGTTCTCCCAGGGGGCCCTACAATGAGCAGTTCTTC. Its translation is CASSSPRGPYNEQFF.

The V call is TRBV9, the J call TRBJ1-3, with TRBD1 as a possible D gene (5 bases). Per germline, CDR1 SGDLS and CDR2 YYNGEE. This CDR3 is 15 amino acids long. V was shortened by 5 bases and J by 2 bases, with 14 bases between the two germline ends. The CDR3 reads CASSLLGETGNTIYF. CDR3 nucleotides: TGTGCCAGCAGTCTTCTAGGGGAGACTGGAAACACCATATATTTT.

The V call is TRBV4-2, the J call TRBJ2-2; 11 bases are shared with TRBD2. After removal of 1 base from V and 7 bases from J, the junction contained 5 bases not matched to a gene. The V gene's germline CDR1 is LGHNA and CDR2 YNFKEQ. The CDR3 totals 16 residues. In DNA, the CDR3 is TGTGCCAGCAGCCAAGGACTAGCGGGGAGGGGCGGGGAGCTGTTTTTT. It yields the protein CASSQGLAGRGGELFF.

CDR3 in amino acids: CASSVAPGQGDIQYF. The CDR3 DNA follows: TGTGCCAGCAGCGTAGCTCCGGGACAGGGAGACATTCAGTACTTC. The V call is TRBV9, the J call TRBJ2-4; 9 positions match TRBD1. Germline V gives CDR1 SGDLS, CDR2 YYNGEE. The CDR3 has 15 residues. V dropped 0 bases and J dropped 8; count of bases not matched to a gene: 6.

The rearrangement uses TRBV28 and TRBJ1-5, with D possibly TRBD1 on 6 matching bases. Germline V gives CDR1 MDHEN, CDR2 SYDVKM. V was clipped by 7 bases and J by 2 bases, with 18 bases between them. The CDR3 covers 16 residues. The CDR3: CASTYGTLEGNQPQHF. The DNA of the CDR3 is TGTGCCAGCACCTACGGGACACTCGAGGGCAATCAGCCCCAGCATTTT.

The CDR3 DNA sequence: TGTGCCAGCTCACCACTCCCAAACACCGGGGAGCTGTTTTTT. It specifies CASSPLPNTGELFF. The chain couples TRBV18 to TRBJ2-2; D uncertain. CDR3 length equals 14 residues. The V gene lost 1 base and the J gene lost 2 bases, with 5 bases spanning the gap. Looked up from germline, CDR1 is KGHSH and CDR2 is LQKENI.

The V and J genes are TRBV30 and TRBJ1-6, with 8 nucleotides matching TRBD1. The J segment lost 0 bases and the V segment lost 1 base, leaving 8 bases of the junction unmatched. Germline values: CDR1 GTSNPN, CDR2 SVGIG (reference sequence). This CDR3 is built from 18 residues. The CDR3 DNA reads TGTGCCTGGAGTGCACTAGGACAGGGCAGCTCCTATAATTCACCCCTCCACTTT. Translating gives CAWSALGQGSSYNSPLHF.

The CDR3 loop is CSAGADTIYF. In DNA form, the CDR3 reads TGCAGCGCAGGGGCTGACACCATATATTTT. J is TRBJ1-3 and V is TRBV29-1; perhaps TRBD1 as D (6 bases). CDR3 length equals 10 residues. Between the trimmed V and J ends, which lost 7 bases and 8 bases, there was a span of 9 bases. Germline lookup yields CDR1 SQVTM and CDR2 ANQGSEA.

This chain links TRBV13 with TRBJ2-7; 7 nucleotides agree with TRBD2. The V gene's germline CDR1 is PRHDT and CDR2 FYEKMQ (reference sequence). Losses at the gene ends were 5 bases for V and 0 bases for J; bases not matched to a gene: 4. The CDR3 length is 14 residues. The CDR3 coding sequence is TGTGCCAGCAGCCCGGGACTAAACTCCTACGAGCAGTACTTC. This translates into CASSPGLNSYEQYF.